The 24 T cell receptor beta chains below were found in one sample sequenced in a study of T cell responses to AZD1222 COVID-19 vaccine. Sequenced by immunoSEQ multiplex PCR; TCRdb stores in-frame clones only, minus some. The data contain approximately 70,000 clones, around 80% of them singletons. The sample consisted of peripheral blood, taken 28 days after the second AZD1222 dose. The receptors shown here come from an adult who received the AZD1222 COVID-19 vaccine.

The chain joins TRBV30 to TRBJ1-3; 7 nucleotides match TRBD1. V was clipped by 6 bases and J by 4 bases; unmatched bases: 9. The CDR3 sequence is 14 residues long. Germline lookup yields CDR1 GTSNPN and CDR2 SVGIG (reference sequence). CDR3 nucleotide sequence: TGTGCCTGTAACCTAGGGGGCGAGGGAAACACCATATATTTT. It translates to CACNLGGEGNTIYF.

This sequence joins TRBV9 and TRBJ2-2; 7 bases match TRBD1. The CDR3 has 16 residues. Trimming removed 0 bases from V and 6 bases from J; junction bases left unmatched: 8. Germline CDR1 reads SGDLS; CDR2 reads YYNGEE. CDR3 sequence: CASSVAGRGSAGELFF. DNA of the CDR3: TGTGCCAGCAGCGTAGCAGGCAGGGGGTCGGCCGGGGAGCTGTTTTTT.

The chain uses TRBV2 and TRBJ2-3; 8 bases fit TRBD2. V was pared by 5 bases and J by 2 bases, with 3 bases of the junction left unmatched. Germline CDR1 and CDR2: SNHLY and FYNNEI. This CDR3 comprises 14 residues. CDR3 region: CASSFSGNTDTQYF. The CDR3 DNA sequence: TGTGCCAGCAGTTTTAGCGGGAACACAGATACGCAGTATTTT.

The rearrangement joins TRBV5-1 to TRBJ2-7; D gene ambiguous. V lost 0 bases to trimming and J lost 3 bases, with 7 bases between them. Germline loops: CDR1 SGHRS, CDR2 YFSETQ. The CDR3 contains 13 residues. The CDR3 bases are TGCGCCAGCAGCTTGGAGATGAGCTACGAGCAGTACTTC. Protein: CASSLEMSYEQYF.

The rearrangement uses TRBV2 and TRBJ1-2, with D hard to call. Germline lookup yields CDR1 SNHLY and CDR2 FYNNEI. V shed 3 bases and J shed 4 bases, with 15 bases lying between them. There are 15 residues in the CDR3. CDR3 protein: CASSEGVGRFYGYTF. CDR3 nucleotides: TGTGCCAGCAGTGAGGGCGTGGGCCGGTTCTATGGCTACACCTTC.

Details on this clone: Mismatch with germline at one junction end may stem from a read error. This chain links TRBV28 with TRBJ1-1; D may be TRBD1 (5 bases). The germline V gene encodes CDR1 MDHEN and CDR2 SYDVKM. The CDR3 has 12 residues. The CDR3 loop reads CASSFSTGLGIF. The CDR3 DNA follows: TGTGCCAGCAGTTTTTCCACAGGTTTGGGGATATTT.

The gene calls are TRBV6-5 and TRBJ2-5; D is uncertain. The CDR3 sequence is 13 residues long. Germline CDR1 is MNHEY and CDR2 is SVGAGI. V lost 6 bases and J 1 base, leaving 9 bases between the germline ends. The CDR3: CASRPAVQETQYF. The CDR3 coding sequence is TGTGCCAGCAGGCCGGCAGTCCAAGAGACCCAGTACTTC.

The V gene is TRBV30, the J gene TRBJ1-5; D possibly corresponds to TRBD1 (6 bases). The V gene lost 3 bases and the J gene lost 8 bases, with 17 bases spanning the gap. The V gene's germline CDR1 is GTSNPN and CDR2 SVGIG (reference sequence). This CDR3 comprises 14 residues. CDR3 sequence (DNA): TGTGCCTGGAGGGGAACAGGGAGGAGCGAGCCCCAGCATTTT. It yields the protein CAWRGTGRSEPQHF.

The J gene is TRBJ1-2, the V gene TRBV20-1, with D uncertain. The V and J ends lost 3 bases and 7 bases respectively, with 18 bases between them. The CDR3 has 14 amino acids. CDR1 and CDR2 (germline): DFQATT, SNEGSKA (reference sequence). The CDR3, as DNA: TGCAGTGCTAGTATTGAGAATGACCTTGGTGGCTACACCTTC. It codes for CSASIENDLGGYTF.

V is TRBV9 and J is TRBJ2-3; 7 bases match TRBD1. Germline-derived CDR1 and CDR2 are SGDLS and YYNGEE. Germline trimming cut 6 bases from V and 4 bases from J; bases unmatched to any gene: 11. This CDR3 is built from 15 residues. CDR3 region: CASTGRTGFADTQYF. CDR3 bases: TGTGCCAGCACGGGGCGGACAGGCTTTGCAGATACGCAGTATTTT.

V and J are TRBV27 and TRBJ2-1; tentative D call: TRBD2 (6 bases). The CDR3 runs to 15 residues. Germline V lookup: CDR1 MNHEY, CDR2 SMNVEV (reference sequence). Trimming shortened V by 0 bases and J by 7 bases, and 13 bases separated the two germline ends. The CDR3 DNA reads as TGTGCCAGCAGTTTATCGACCCAGGGAGGAAATGAGCAGTTCTTC. This gives the protein CASSLSTQGGNEQFF.

The J gene is TRBJ2-5, the V gene TRBV6-2 or TRBV6-3, with 9 bases aligning to TRBD2. The CDR3 is made up of 18 amino acids. Germline CDR1 reads MNHEY; CDR2 reads SVGEGT. Trimming removed 1 base from V and 5 bases from J; junction bases left unmatched: 14. The CDR3, as DNA: TGTGCCAGCAGTTACTTCTACCATAGCGGGGGCGAGTTGGAGACCCAGTACTTC. It translates to CASSYFYHSGGELETQYF.

The chain links TRBV7-9 to TRBJ2-3; TRBD1 matches at 9 bases. V shed 5 bases, J shed 4 bases, and the junction held 7 bases outside the gene matches. The CDR3 consists of 15 residues. Germline V CDR1 and CDR2: SEHNR, FQNEAQ (reference sequence). DNA for the CDR3: TGTGCCAGCAGCCTACAGGGGGCGCAATCAGATACGCAGTATTTT. Protein product: CASSLQGAQSDTQYF.

The chain employs TRBV5-5 and TRBJ2-7, with a possible D match to TRBD1 (5 bases). CDR1 and CDR2 from the germline V gene are SGHKS and YYEKEE (reference sequence). The CDR3 sequence is 15 residues long. The V and J ends lost 4 bases and 7 bases respectively, with 21 bases between them. The CDR3 sequence is CASSPQAPVSREQYF. The CDR3 DNA is TGTGCCAGCAGCCCACAGGCCCCGGTTTCGAGGGAGCAGTACTTC. Using reference TRBV5-5 and TRBJ2-7 for the parts outside the CDR3, the full variable domain is DAGVTQSPTHLIKTRGQQVTLRCSPISGHKSVSWYQQVLGQGPQFIFQYYEKEERGRGNFPDRFSARQFPNYSSELNVNALLLGDSALYLCASSPQAPVSREQYFGPGTRLTVT.

J is TRBJ1-1 and V is TRBV6-4; D is unresolved. Trimming pared 4 bases from V and 0 bases from J, leaving 6 bases between. Germline CDR1 MRHNA, CDR2 SNTAGT. This CDR3 region has 13 residues. The CDR3 DNA is TGTGCCAGCAGTGTTACGGTGAACACTGAAGCTTTCTTT. Translation gives CASSVTVNTEAFF.

The chain carries TRBV6-2 or TRBV6-3 and TRBJ2-6; 8 bases line up with TRBD1. This CDR3 region has 16 residues. Germline V lookup: CDR1 MNHEY, CDR2 SVGEGT. The V gene end was trimmed by 5 bases and the J gene end by 2 bases; junction bases not matched to a gene: 5. CDR3 sequence (DNA): TGTGCCAGCAGTCTACCGGACAGGGCTGGGGCCAACGTCCTGACTTTC. Amino acid sequence: CASSLPDRAGANVLTF.

Only one count was recorded for this clone. This chain links TRBV3-1 (or the pseudogene TRBV3-2) with TRBJ2-5; the D gene is possibly TRBD1 (5 bases). Germline lookup yields CDR1 LGHDT and CDR2 YNNKEL (reference sequence). V gave up 4 bases and J gave up 2 bases, with 8 bases separating them. There are 13 residues in the CDR3. CDR3 in amino acids: CASSPRQQETQYF. CDR3 nucleotide sequence: TGTGCCAGCAGCCCCCGACAGCAAGAGACCCAGTACTTC.

This chain connects TRBV19 to TRBJ1-2; D unclear. V was clipped by 3 bases and J by 2 bases, with 13 bases between them. CDR1 LNHDA and CDR2 SQIVND come from the germline V gene (reference sequence). CDR3 length equals 15 residues. CDR3 nucleotides: TGTGCCAGTAGTATTACGTTTGGCAGCAACTATGGCTACACCTTC. As protein: CASSITFGSNYGYTF.

The CDR3 DNA is TGTGCCAGCAGCTTAGTGAGGGGGCAGAGCGGCCATGAGCAGTTCTTC. Its protein is CASSLVRGQSGHEQFF. The V gene is TRBV11-2, the J gene TRBJ2-1; 7 bases are a match to TRBD1. J was trimmed by 8 bases and V by 1 base; bases with no gene match: 11. This CDR3 is built from 16 residues. Per the germline V gene, CDR1 is SGHAT and CDR2 is FQNNGV.

This chain joins TRBV27 and TRBJ1-4; 8 nucleotides match TRBD1. V dropped 6 bases and J dropped 8; count of bases not matched to a gene: 5. Germline V gene data show CDR1 as MNHEY and CDR2 as SMNVEV (reference sequence). There are 13 residues in the CDR3. The CDR3 loop is CASRRTGREKLFF. As DNA, the CDR3 is TGTGCCAGCAGAAGGACAGGGCGGGAAAAACTGTTTTTT.

The chain carries TRBV6-5 and TRBJ2-5; D is unclear. V was shortened by 0 bases and J by 5 bases, with 16 bases between the two germline ends. The CDR3 has 16 residues. Germline lookup yields CDR1 MNHEY and CDR2 SVGAGI. CDR3 bases: TGTGCCAGCAGTTACTCAGCCCCCGGTGAGCAGGAGACCCAGTACTTC. Translated, it gives CASSYSAPGEQETQYF.

V is TRBV18 and J is TRBJ1-5, with D perhaps TRBD1 (6 bases). Trimming removed 0 bases from V and 3 bases from J, with 9 bases in between. The CDR3 length is 15 residues. Germline V gives CDR1 KGHSH, CDR2 LQKENI. The DNA for the CDR3 is TGTGCCAGCTCACCACCCGGGACACACAATCAGCCCCAGCATTTT. It translates to CASSPPGTHNQPQHF.

The chain links TRBV5-6 to TRBJ2-5, with 8 bases aligning to TRBD1. CDR3 size: 15 residues. Trimming cost V 3 bases and J 4 bases; bases outside gene matches: 8. CDR1 and CDR2 (germline): SGHDT, YYEEEE. CDR3: CASSWRQGARETQYF. The CDR3 DNA reads as TGTGCCAGCAGCTGGCGCCAGGGGGCTAGAGAGACCCAGTACTTC.

The CDR3 is CAIRDGQGIDMNTEAFF. Written as DNA, the CDR3 is TGTGCCATCAGGGACGGACAAGGGATCGATATGAACACTGAAGCTTTCTTT. The chain has TRBV10-3 and TRBJ1-1; tentatively, D is TRBD1 (5 bases). In germline, CDR1 is ENHRY, CDR2 SYGVKD. Between the trimmed V and J ends, which lost 6 bases and 0 bases, there was a span of 20 bases. The CDR3 totals 17 residues.